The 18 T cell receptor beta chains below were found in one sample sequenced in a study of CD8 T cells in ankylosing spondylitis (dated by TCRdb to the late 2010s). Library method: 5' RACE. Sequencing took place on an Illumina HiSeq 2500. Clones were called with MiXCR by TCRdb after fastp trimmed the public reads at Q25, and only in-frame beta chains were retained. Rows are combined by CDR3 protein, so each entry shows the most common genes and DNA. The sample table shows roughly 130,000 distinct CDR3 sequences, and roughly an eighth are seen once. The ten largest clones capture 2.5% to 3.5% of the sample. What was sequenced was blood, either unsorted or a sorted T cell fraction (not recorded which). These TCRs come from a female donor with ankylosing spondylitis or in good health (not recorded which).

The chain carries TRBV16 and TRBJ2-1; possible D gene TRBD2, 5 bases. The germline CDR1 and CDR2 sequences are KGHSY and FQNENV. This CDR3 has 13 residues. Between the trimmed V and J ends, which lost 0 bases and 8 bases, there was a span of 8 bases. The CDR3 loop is CASSQSGGHEQFF. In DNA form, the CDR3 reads TGTGCCAGCAGCCAATCGGGCGGGCATGAGCAGTTCTTC.

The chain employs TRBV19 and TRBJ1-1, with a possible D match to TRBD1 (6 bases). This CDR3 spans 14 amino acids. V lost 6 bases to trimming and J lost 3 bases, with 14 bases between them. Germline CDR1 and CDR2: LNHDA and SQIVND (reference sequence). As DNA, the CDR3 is TGTGCCAGTAGGACCACAGGGCGCGACACTGAAGCTTTCTTT. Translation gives CASRTTGRDTEAFF.

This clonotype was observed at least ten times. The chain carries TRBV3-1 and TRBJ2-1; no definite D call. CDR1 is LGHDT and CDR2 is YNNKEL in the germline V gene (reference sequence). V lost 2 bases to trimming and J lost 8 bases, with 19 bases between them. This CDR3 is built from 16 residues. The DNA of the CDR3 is TGTGCCAGCAGCCAACGAAGTCGGAGCGTCGGCGATGAGCAGTTCTTC. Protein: CASSQRSRSVGDEQFF.

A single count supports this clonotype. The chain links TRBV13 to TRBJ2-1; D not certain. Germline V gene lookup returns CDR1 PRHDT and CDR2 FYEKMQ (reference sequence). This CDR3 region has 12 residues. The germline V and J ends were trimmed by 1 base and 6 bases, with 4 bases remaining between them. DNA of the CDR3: TGTGCCAGCAGCTTAGACCCCAATGAGCAGTTCTTC. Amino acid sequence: CASSLDPNEQFF.

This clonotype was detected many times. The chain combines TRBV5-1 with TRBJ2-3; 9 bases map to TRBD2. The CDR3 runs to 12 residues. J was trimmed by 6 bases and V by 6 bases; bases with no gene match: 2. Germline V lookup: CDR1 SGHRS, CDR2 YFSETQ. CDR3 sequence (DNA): TGCGCCAGCAAGAGCGGGAGGGATACGCAGTATTTT. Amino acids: CASKSGRDTQYF.

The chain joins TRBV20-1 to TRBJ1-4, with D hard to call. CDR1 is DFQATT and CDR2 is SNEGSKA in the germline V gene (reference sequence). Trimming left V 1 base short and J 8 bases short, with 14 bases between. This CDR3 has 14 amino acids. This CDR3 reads CSARADKNYEKLFF. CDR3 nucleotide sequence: TGCAGTGCTAGAGCCGACAAAAACTACGAAAAACTGTTTTTT.

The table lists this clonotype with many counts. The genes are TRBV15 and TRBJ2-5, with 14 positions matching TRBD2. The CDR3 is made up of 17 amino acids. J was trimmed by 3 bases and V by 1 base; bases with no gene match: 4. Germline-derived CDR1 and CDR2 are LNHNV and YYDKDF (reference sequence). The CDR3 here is CATSRGSGLAGEETQYF. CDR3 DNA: TGTGCCACCAGCAGAGGATCGGGACTAGCGGGGGAAGAGACCCAGTACTTC. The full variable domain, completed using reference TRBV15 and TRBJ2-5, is DAMVIQNPRYQVTQFGKPVTLSCSQTLNHNVMYWYQQKSSQAPKLLFHYYDKDFNNEADTPDNFQSRRPNTSFCFLDIRSPGLGDTAMYLCATSRGSGLAGEETQYFGPGTRLLVL.

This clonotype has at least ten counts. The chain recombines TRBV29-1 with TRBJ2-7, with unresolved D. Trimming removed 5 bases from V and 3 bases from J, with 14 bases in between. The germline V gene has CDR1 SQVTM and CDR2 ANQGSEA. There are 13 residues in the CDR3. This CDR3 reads CSVQGGKGYEQYF. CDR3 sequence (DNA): TGCAGCGTTCAAGGCGGTAAGGGCTACGAGCAGTACTTC.

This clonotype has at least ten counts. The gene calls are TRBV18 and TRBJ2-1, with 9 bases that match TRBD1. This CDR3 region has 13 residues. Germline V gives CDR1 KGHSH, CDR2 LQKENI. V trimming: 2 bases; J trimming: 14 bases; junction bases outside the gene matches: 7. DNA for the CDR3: TGTGCCAGCTCACCAGGACAGGGGTTAGTTAAGTTCTTC. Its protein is CASSPGQGLVKFF.

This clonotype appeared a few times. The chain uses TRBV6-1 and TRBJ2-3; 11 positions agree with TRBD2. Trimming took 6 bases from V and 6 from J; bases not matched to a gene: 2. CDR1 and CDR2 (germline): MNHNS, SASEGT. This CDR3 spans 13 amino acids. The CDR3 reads CASRTSGVDTQYF. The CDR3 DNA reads TGTGCCAGCAGGACTAGCGGGGTGGATACGCAGTATTTT.

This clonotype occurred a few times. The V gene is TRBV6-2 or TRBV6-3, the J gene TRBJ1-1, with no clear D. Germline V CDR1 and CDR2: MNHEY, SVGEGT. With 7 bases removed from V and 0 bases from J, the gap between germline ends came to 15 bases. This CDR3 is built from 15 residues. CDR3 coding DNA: TGTGCCAGCATCCCCGGCGGAAGTTTGAACACTGAAGCTTTCTTT. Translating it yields CASIPGGSLNTEAFF.

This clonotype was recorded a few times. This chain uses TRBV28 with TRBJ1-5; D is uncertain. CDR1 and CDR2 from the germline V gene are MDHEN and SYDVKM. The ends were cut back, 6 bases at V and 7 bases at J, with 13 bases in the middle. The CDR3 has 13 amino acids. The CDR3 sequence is CASRLSPVQPQHF. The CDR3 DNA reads TGTGCCAGCAGACTCTCCCCGGTCCAGCCCCAGCATTTT.

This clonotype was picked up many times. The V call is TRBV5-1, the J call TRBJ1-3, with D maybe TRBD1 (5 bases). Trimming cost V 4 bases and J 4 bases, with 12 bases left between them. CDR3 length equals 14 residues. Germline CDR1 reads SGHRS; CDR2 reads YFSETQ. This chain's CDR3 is CASSRTRDGNTIYF. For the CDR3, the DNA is TGCGCCAGCAGCAGAACAAGGGACGGAAACACCATATATTTT. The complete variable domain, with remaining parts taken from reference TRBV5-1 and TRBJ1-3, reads KAGVTQTPRYLIKTRGQQVTLSCSPISGHRSVSWYQQTPGQGLQFLFEYFSETQRNKGNFPGRFSGRQFSNSRSEMNVSTLELGDSALYLCASSRTRDGNTIYFGEGSWLTVV.

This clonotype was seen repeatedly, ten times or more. The CDR3 region is CASSSVVQGGEQFF. CDR3 sequence (DNA): TGTGCCAGCAGCTCCGTAGTACAAGGGGGTGAGCAGTTCTTC. The chain carries TRBV7-3 and TRBJ2-1; D perhaps matches TRBD1 (6 bases). Trimming removed 4 bases at V and 9 bases at J, with 16 bases between. The germline V gene has CDR1 SGHTA and CDR2 FQGTGA. The CDR3 is made up of 14 amino acids.

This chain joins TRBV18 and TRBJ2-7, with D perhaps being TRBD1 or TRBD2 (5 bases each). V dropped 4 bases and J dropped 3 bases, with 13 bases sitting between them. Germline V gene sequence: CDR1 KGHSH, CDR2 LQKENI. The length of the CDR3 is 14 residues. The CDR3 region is CASSLRRDDYEQYF. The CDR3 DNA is TGTGCCAGCTCACTCCGCAGGGACGACTACGAGCAGTACTTC. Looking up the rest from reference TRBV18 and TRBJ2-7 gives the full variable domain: NAGVMQNPRHLVRRRGQEARLRCSPMKGHSHVYWYRQLPEEGLKFMVYLQKENIIDESGMPKERFSAEFPKEGPSILRIQQVVRGDSAAYFCASSLRRDDYEQYFGPGTRLTVT.

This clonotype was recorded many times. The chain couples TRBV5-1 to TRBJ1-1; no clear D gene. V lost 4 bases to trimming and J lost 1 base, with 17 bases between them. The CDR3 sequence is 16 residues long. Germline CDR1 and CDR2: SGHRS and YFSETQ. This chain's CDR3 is CASSGEGRRANTEAFF. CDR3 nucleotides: TGCGCCAGCAGCGGAGAAGGCCGGCGGGCGAACACTGAAGCTTTCTTT.

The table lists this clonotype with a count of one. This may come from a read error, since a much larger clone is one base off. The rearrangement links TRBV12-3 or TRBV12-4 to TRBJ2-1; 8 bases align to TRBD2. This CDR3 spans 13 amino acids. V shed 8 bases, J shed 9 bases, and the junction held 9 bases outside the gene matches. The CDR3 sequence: CASGLAGGTEQFF. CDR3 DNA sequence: TGTGCCAGCGGGCTAGCGGGCGGGACTGAGCAGTTCTTC.

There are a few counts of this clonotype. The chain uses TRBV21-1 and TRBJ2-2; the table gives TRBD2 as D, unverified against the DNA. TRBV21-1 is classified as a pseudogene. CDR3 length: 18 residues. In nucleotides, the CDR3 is TGTGCCAGCAGCAATTGGGTGGCGGTGGGCCAGACAGTCGGGGAGCTGTTTTTT. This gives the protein CASSNWVAVGQTVGELFF.